This TCR beta chain was identified in a study of tumor and adjacent non-tumor tissue in lung cancer. Study background: Each sample yielded 3.5 million to 5 million productive TCRbeta reads on average. Study observations and caveats: Tumor TCR diversity, when higher, was linked to shorter survival. Significantly higher TCR diversity was found in tumor than normal lung.

No cell sorting was done before RNA was extracted from the tissue. This non-tumor lung sample came from over 3 cm beyond the tumor edge. Three rounds of nested PCR, following a modified ARM-PCR protocol, produced the TCRbeta library. MiXCR was run by TCRdb on the multiplex PCR reads, yielding one entry per CDR3 protein. Here the sample spans some 97,000 distinct CDR3 sequences, 50% to 70% being singletons. For this clonotype: Its antigen is not known.

CDR3 length: 12 residues. Per the germline V gene, CDR1 is SQVTM and CDR2 is ANQGSEA. The gene calls are TRBV29-1 and TRBJ2-7; D remains ambiguous. The clonotype comes from a young man with non-small cell lung cancer. The sample consisted of distant non-tumor lung tissue. CDR3 in amino acids: CRARPSSYEQYF. CDR3 nucleotide sequence: TGCAGAGCTCGACCAAGCTCCTACGAGCAGTACTTC.